A single sample gave rise to the 7 T cell receptor beta chains below, sequenced in a study of blood T cell repertoires in COVID-19. Sequenced by immunoSEQ multiplex PCR; TCRdb stores in-frame clones only, minus some. The sample holds a few hundred thousand clones; 88% are singletons and the top ten take 2.5% to 4%. The sequenced sample consisted of PBMCs or T cells enriched from blood (not recorded which). The receptors derive from a woman aged 40 to 50 who had been exposed to COVID-19.

Note on this clone: One end of the junction is discordant with germline, which a read error may explain. The J gene is TRBJ1-3, the V gene TRBV25-1, with D hard to call. The CDR3 spans 14 residues. The germline gives CDR1 MGHDK, CDR2 SYGVNS. The CDR3 DNA sequence: TGTGCCAGCAGTCAATATCTGGGCGGAAACACCATATATTTT. It is translated as CASSQYLGGNTIYF.

The chain has TRBV7-2 and TRBJ1-6; D is uncertain. Trimming took 5 bases from V and 6 from J, leaving 5 bases between them. The CDR3 covers 12 residues. Germline CDR1 reads SGHTA; CDR2 reads FQGNSA. In DNA, the CDR3 is TGTGCCAGCAGCGCGTTTAATTCACCCCTCCACTTT. Encoded protein: CASSAFNSPLHF. Full variable domain (rest looked up from reference TRBV7-2 and TRBJ1-6): GAGVSQSPSNKVTEKGKDVELRCDPISGHTALYWYRQSLGQGLEFLIYFQGNSAPDKSGLPSDRFSAERTGGSVSTLTIQRTQQEDSAVYLCASSAFNSPLHFGNGTRLTVT.

The genes are TRBV4-3 and TRBJ2-2, with 7 bases that match TRBD2. V was clipped by 5 bases and J by 4 bases; unmatched bases: 4. This CDR3 spans 14 amino acids. Germline CDR1 is LGHNA and CDR2 is YSLEER. The CDR3 is CASSGLAVTGELFF. The CDR3 bases are TGCGCCAGCAGCGGCCTAGCGGTCACCGGGGAGCTGTTTTTT.

CDR3 nucleotide sequence: TGCGCCAGCAGACCAGGGTCTGGGGCCAACGTCCTGACTTTC. It translates to CASRPGSGANVLTF. V gene TRBV4-1 combines with J gene TRBJ2-6, with D tentatively TRBD1 (5 bases). V gave up 6 bases and J gave up 1 base, with 7 bases separating them. The germline CDR1 and CDR2 sequences are MGHRA and YSYEKL. The CDR3 contains 14 residues.

This chain joins TRBV7-9 and TRBJ1-4; TRBD1 might be the D (5 bases). CDR1 and CDR2 from the germline V gene are SEHNR and FQNEAQ (reference sequence). With 5 bases removed from V and 5 bases from J, the gap between germline ends came to 18 bases. The CDR3 length is 16 residues. The CDR3 DNA reads as TGTGCCAGCAGCCCTTTATTAAGGGGCGCGAATGAAAAACTGTTTTTT. Its protein is CASSPLLRGANEKLFF.

The chain's CDR3 is CASSYLGQGFTDTQYF. The DNA for the CDR3 is TGTGCCAGCAGTTACTTAGGACAGGGATTCACAGATACGCAGTATTTT. This chain uses TRBV6-2 or TRBV6-3 with TRBJ2-3; 8 positions match TRBD1. CDR1 and CDR2 from the germline V gene are MNHEY and SVGEGT. This CDR3 comprises 16 residues. With 1 base clipped from V and 2 bases from J, the junction kept 5 bases outside the gene matches.

The chain uses TRBV24-1 and TRBJ1-5; D is ambiguous. The germline V gene has CDR1 KGHDR and CDR2 SFDVKD. The CDR3 consists of 13 residues. V was shortened by 6 bases and J by 6 bases, with 11 bases between the two germline ends. CDR3 sequence: CATSSRFGQPQHF. CDR3 nucleotide sequence: TGTGCCACCAGTAGCAGGTTTGGTCAGCCCCAGCATTTT.